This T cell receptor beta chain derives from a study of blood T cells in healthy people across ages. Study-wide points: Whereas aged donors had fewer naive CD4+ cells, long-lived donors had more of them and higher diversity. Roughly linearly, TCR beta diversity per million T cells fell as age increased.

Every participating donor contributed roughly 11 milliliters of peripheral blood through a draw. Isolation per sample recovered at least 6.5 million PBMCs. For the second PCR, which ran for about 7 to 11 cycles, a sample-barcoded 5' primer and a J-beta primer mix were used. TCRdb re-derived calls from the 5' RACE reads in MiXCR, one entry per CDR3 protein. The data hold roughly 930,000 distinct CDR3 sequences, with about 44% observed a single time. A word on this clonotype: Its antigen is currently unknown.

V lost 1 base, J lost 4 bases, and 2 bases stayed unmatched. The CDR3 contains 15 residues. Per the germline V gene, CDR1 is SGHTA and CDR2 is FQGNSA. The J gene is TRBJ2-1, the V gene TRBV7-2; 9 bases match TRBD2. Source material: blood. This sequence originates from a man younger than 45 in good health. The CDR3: CASSLGGGEYNEQFF. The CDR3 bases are TGTGCCAGCAGCTTAGGCGGGGGGGAATACAATGAGCAGTTCTTC.